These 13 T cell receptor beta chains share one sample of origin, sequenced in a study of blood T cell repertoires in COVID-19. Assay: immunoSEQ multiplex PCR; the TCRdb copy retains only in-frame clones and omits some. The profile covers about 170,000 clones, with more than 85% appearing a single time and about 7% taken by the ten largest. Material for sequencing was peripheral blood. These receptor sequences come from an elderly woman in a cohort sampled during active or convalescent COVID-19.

The CDR3 region has the DNA TGCGCCAGCAGCGGGACTAGTCAAGTCGCAGATACGCAGTATTTT. Translation gives CASSGTSQVADTQYF. The chain carries TRBV5-1 and TRBJ2-3; TRBD2 agrees at 8 bases. CDR3 length: 15 residues. V lost 4 bases to trimming and J lost 4 bases; unmatched junction nucleotides: 8. CDR1 is SGHRS, CDR2 YFSETQ, per germline.

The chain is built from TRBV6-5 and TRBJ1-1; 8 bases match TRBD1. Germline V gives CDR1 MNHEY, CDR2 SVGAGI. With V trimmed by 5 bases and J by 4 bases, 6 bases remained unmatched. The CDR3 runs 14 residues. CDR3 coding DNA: TGTGCCAGCAGTCCCCAGGGGGCGGGCACTGAAGCTTTCTTT. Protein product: CASSPQGAGTEAFF.

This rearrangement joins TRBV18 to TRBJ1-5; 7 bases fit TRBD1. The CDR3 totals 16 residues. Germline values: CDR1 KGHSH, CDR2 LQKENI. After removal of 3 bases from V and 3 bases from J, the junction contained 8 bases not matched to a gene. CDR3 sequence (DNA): TGTGCCAGCTCACCTCCGACAGGGAGACTCAATCAGCCCCAGCATTTT. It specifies CASSPPTGRLNQPQHF.

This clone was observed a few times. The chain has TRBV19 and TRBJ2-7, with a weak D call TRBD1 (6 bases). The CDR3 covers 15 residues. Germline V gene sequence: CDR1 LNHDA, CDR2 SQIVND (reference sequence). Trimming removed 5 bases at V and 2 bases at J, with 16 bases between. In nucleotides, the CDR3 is TGTGCCAGTAGTTTCTACTCGGACAGTCCCTACGAGCAGTACGTC. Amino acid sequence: CASSFYSDSPYEQYV.

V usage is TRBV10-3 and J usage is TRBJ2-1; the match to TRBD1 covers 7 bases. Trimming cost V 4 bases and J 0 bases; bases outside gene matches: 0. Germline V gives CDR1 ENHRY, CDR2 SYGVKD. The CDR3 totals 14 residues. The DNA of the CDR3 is TGTGCCATCAGTGGACAGGGCTCCTACAATGAGCAGTTCTTC. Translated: CAISGQGSYNEQFF.

The CDR3 region has the DNA TGTGCCAGCAGCCTAGGCGTACCGTCCTACAATGAGCAGTTCTTC. Amino acids: CASSLGVPSYNEQFF. The chain carries TRBV5-4 and TRBJ2-1; no firm D call. The germline gives CDR1 SGHNT, CDR2 YYREEE (reference sequence). This CDR3 spans 15 amino acids. The V and J ends lost 4 bases and 1 base respectively, with 12 bases between them.

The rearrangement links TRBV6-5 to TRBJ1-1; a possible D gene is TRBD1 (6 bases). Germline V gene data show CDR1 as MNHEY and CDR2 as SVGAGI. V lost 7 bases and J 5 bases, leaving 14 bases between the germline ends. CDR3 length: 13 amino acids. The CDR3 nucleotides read TGTGCCAGCATTGGACAGCCGGCGACTGAAGCTTTCTTT. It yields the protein CASIGQPATEAFF.

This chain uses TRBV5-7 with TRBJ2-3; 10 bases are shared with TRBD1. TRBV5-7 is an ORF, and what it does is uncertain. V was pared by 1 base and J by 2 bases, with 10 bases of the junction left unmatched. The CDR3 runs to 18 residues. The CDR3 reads CASSLLQGQGKSTDTQYF. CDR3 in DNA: TGTGCCAGCAGCTTGTTACAGGGACAGGGGAAATCCACAGATACGCAGTATTTT.

The CDR3 loop is CASSFDTGLWNQPQHF. DNA for the CDR3: TGTGCCAGTAGTTTTGACACAGGTCTTTGGAACCAGCCCCAGCATTTT. The chain has TRBV19 and TRBJ1-5, with D perhaps TRBD1 (5 bases). In germline, CDR1 is LNHDA, CDR2 SQIVND (reference sequence). V was trimmed by 5 bases and J by 7 bases, leaving 21 bases between them. The CDR3 totals 16 residues.

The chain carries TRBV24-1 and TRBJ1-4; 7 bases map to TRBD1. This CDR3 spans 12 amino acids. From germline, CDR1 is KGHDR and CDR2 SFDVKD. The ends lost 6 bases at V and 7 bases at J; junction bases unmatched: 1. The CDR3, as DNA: TGTGCCACCAGTAACAGGGGTGAAAAACTGTTTTTT. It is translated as CATSNRGEKLFF.

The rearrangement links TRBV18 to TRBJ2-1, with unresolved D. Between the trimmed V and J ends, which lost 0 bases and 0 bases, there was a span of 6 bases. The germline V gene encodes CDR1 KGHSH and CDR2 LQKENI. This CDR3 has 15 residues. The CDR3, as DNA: TGTGCCAGCTCACCACCTCCTAGCTCCTACAATGAGCAGTTCTTC. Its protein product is CASSPPPSSYNEQFF. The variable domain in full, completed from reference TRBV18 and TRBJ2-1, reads NAGVMQNPRHLVRRRGQEARLRCSPMKGHSHVYWYRQLPEEGLKFMVYLQKENIIDESGMPKERFSAEFPKEGPSILRIQQVVRGDSAAYFCASSPPPSSYNEQFFGPGTRLTVL.

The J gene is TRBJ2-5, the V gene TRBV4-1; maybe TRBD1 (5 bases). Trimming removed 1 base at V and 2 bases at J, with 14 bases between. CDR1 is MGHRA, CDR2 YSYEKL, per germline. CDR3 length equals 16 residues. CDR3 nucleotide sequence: TGCGCCAGCAGCCAAGTTATGGGCCAGGGACAAGAGACCCAGTACTTC. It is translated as CASSQVMGQGQETQYF.

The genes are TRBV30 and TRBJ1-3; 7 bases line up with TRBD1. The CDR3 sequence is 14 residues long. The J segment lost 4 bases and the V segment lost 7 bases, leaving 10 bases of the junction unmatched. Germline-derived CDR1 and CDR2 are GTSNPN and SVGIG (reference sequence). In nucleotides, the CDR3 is TGTGCCTTAGGGAAGGGGGCATCAGGAAACACCATATATTTT. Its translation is CALGKGASGNTIYF.